Listed below are T cell receptor beta chains from one sample, sequenced in a study of T-cell memory formation after mild COVID-19. TCRdb reprocessed the 5' RACE reads via MiXCR and lists one record per CDR3 protein. The sample includes 250,000 to 350,000 distinct CDR3 sequences, 15% to 20% of them seen just once. Source material: PBMCs or a T cell subset sorted from them (not recorded which). The receptors originated from a man between 18 and 35 years old who had mild COVID-19 (a few samples of this study predate the infection). Cell type and time point are not known. Both conserved end residues are part of each CDR3. A D gene is named only where the DNA matches it firmly. For some rows the clone size is stated as once, few or many, or as a class when expanded; others skip it.

TRBV6-2/TRBV6-3	TRBJ2-2	.	.	CASKMEAWAGELFF	TGTGCCAGCAAGATGGAAGCGTGGGCCGGGGAGCTGTTTTTT
TRBV4-3	TRBJ1-2	.	.	CASSQQFNPNYGYTF	TGCGCCAGCAGCCAGCAATTCAACCCTAACTATGGCTACACCTTC
TRBV6-5	TRBJ2-7	TRBD1	.	CASSFDDRGPYEQYF	TGTGCCAGCAGTTTCGATGACAGGGGGCCGTACGAGCAGTACTTC
TRBV4-3	TRBJ2-3	.	.	CASSQVGADTQYF	TGCGCCAGCAGCCAAGTGGGCGCAGATACGCAGTATTTT
TRBV20-1	TRBJ2-5	TRBD2	.	CSARDGGVQETQYF	TGCAGTGCTAGAGATGGGGGGGTACAAGAGACCCAGTACTTC
TRBV7-8	TRBJ1-1	.	many	CASSHRVERTEAFF	TGTGCCAGCAGCCACAGGGTTGAGAGAACTGAAGCTTTCTTT
TRBV5-6	TRBJ2-1	.	few	CASSPTGDEQFF	TGTGCCAGCAGCCCGACCGGGGATGAGCAGTTCTTC
TRBV19	TRBJ1-2	.	.	CASSMREQANYGYTF	TGTGCCAGTAGTATGAGGGAACAAGCTAACTATGGCTACACCTTC
TRBV20-1	TRBJ2-3	.	.	CSARRRSDTQYF	TGCAGTGCTAGAAGAAGGTCCGATACGCAGTATTTT
TRBV27	TRBJ2-1	.	.	CASSFRLLASSYNEQFF	TGTGCCAGCAGTTTCCGTTTACTAGCTAGCTCCTACAATGAGCAGTTCTTC